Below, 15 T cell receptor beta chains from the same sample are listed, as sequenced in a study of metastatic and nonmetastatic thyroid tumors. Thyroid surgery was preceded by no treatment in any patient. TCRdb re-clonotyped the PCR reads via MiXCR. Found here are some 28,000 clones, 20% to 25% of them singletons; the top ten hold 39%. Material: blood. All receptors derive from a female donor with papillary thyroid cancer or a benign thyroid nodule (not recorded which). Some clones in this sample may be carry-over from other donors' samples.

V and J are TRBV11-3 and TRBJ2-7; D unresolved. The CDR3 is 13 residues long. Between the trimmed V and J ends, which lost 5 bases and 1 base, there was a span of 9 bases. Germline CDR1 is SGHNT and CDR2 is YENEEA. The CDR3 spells CASSIIPSYEQYF. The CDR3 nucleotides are TGTGCCAGCAGCATTATACCTTCCTACGAGCAGTACTTC.

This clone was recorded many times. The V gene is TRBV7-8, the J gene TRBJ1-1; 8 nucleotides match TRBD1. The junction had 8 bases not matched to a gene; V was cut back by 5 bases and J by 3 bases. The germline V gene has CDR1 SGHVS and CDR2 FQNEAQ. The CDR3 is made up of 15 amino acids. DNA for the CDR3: TGTGCCAGCAGCCTACAGGGGGAGGCGTACACTGAAGCTTTCTTT. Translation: CASSLQGEAYTEAFF. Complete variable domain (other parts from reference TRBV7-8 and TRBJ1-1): GAGVSQSPRYKVAKRGQDVALRCDPISGHVSLFWYQQALGQGPEFLTYFQNEAQLDKSGLPSDRFFAERPEGSVSTLKIQRTQQEDSAVYLCASSLQGEAYTEAFFGQGTRLTVV.

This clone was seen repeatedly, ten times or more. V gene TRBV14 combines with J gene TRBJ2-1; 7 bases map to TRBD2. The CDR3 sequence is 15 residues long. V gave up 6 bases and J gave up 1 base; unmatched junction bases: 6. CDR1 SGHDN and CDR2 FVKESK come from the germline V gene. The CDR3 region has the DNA TGTGCCAGCAGGTCAACTAGCGATTCCTACAATGAGCAGTTCTTC. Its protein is CASRSTSDSYNEQFF.

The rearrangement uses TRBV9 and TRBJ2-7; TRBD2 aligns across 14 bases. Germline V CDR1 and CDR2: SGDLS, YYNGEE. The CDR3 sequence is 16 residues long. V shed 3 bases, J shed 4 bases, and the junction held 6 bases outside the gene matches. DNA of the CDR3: TGTGCCAGCAGCGCCCACGGACTAGCGGGGGGATACGAGCAGTACTTC. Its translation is CASSAHGLAGGYEQYF.

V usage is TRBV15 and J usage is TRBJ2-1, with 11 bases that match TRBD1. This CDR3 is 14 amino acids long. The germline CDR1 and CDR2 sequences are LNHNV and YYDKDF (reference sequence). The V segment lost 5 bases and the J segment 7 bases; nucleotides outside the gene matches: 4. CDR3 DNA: TGTGCCACCAGCGCCGGGACAGGGGGGAATGAGCAGTTCTTC. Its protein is CATSAGTGGNEQFF.

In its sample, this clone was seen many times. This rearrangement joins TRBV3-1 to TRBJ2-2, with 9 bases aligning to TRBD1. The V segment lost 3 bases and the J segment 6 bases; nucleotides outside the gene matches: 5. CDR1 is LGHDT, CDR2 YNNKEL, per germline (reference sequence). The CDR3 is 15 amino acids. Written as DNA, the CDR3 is TGTGCCAGCAGCCACTCGGGGACAGGGTCCGGGGAGCTGTTTTTT. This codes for CASSHSGTGSGELFF.

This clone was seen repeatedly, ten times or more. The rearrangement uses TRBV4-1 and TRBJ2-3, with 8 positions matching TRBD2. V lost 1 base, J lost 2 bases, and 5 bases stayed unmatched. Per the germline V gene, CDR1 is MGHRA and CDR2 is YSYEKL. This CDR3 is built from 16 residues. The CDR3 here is CASSQAQRGNTDTQYF. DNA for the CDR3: TGCGCCAGCAGCCAAGCCCAGCGGGGGAACACAGATACGCAGTATTTT.

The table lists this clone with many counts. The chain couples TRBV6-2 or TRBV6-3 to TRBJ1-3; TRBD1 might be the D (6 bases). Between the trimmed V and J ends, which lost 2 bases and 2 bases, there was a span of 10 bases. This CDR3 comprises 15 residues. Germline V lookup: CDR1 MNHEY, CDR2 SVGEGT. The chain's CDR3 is CASSYAGGPGNTIYF. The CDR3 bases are TGTGCCAGCAGTTACGCTGGGGGCCCTGGAAACACCATATATTTT.

CDR3 in amino acids: CASSLALLADSPLHF. The CDR3 bases are TGCGCCAGCAGCTTGGCCCTACTGGCAGATTCACCCCTCCACTTT. The chain recombines TRBV5-1 with TRBJ1-6; D gene uncertain. V lost 0 bases, J lost 8 bases, and 12 bases lay in between. CDR1 is SGHRS, CDR2 YFSETQ, per germline. CDR3 size: 15 residues.

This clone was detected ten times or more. The CDR3 sequence: CASSITQGSNYGYTF. The DNA for the CDR3 is TGTGCCAGTAGTATCACGCAGGGTTCTAACTATGGCTACACCTTC. V gene TRBV19 combines with J gene TRBJ1-2; the D gene is possibly TRBD1 (5 bases). Trimming took off 3 bases at V and 0 bases at J, with 11 bases between the two ends. Germline assignment: CDR1 LNHDA and CDR2 SQIVND (reference sequence). The CDR3 is 15 amino acids.

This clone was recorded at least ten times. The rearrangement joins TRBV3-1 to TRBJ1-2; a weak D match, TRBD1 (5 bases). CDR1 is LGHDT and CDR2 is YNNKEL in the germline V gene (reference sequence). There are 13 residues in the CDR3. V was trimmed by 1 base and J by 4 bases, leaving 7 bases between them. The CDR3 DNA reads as TGTGCCAGCAGCCAAGTCCAGGGCTATGGCTACACCTTC. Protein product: CASSQVQGYGYTF.

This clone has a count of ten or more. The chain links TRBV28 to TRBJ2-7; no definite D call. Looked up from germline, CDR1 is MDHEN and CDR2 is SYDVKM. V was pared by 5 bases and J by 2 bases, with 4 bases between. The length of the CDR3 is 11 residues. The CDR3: CASSPTYEQYF. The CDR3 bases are TGTGCCAGCAGTCCGACCTACGAGCAGTACTTC. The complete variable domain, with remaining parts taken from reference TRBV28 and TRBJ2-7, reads DVKVTQSSRYLVKRTGEKVFLECVQDMDHENMFWYRQDPGLGLRLIYFSYDVKMKEKGDIPEGYSVSREKKERFSLILESASTNQTSMYLCASSPTYEQYFGPGTRLTVT.

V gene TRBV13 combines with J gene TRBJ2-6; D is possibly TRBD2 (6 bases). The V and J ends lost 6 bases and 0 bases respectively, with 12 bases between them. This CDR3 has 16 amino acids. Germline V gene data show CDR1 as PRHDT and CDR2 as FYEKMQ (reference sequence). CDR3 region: CASRRTGSSGANVLTF. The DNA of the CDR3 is TGTGCCAGCAGACGAACCGGGAGCTCTGGGGCCAACGTCCTGACTTTC.

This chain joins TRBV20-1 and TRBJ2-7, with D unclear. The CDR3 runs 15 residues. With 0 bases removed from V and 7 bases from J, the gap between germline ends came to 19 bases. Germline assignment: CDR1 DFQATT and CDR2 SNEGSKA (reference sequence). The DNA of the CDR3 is TGCAGTGCTAGAGACAAAGATGGATTCATCTATGAGCAGTACTTC. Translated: CSARDKDGFIYEQYF.

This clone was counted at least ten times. The CDR3 spells CASSQTGQHTGELFF. In DNA, the CDR3 is TGTGCCAGCTCACAAACGGGACAGCACACCGGGGAGCTGTTTTTT. The rearrangement links TRBV18 to TRBJ2-2, with TRBD1 matching over 7 bases. The V gene end was trimmed by 4 bases and the J gene end by 3 bases; junction bases not matched to a gene: 5. The CDR3 covers 15 residues. Per germline, CDR1 KGHSH and CDR2 LQKENI.